Following are 3 T cell receptor beta chains from one sample sequenced in a study of blood T cell repertoires in COVID-19. Profiling relied on immunoSEQ multiplex PCR, and the TCRdb table lists in-frame clones only, not all of them. The table shows around 250,000 clones, with approximately 85% occurring only once. The sample was PBMCs or T cells enriched from blood (not recorded which). These TCRs come from a woman between 50 and 59 years old who had recovered from COVID-19.

The chain recombines TRBV5-1 with TRBJ2-3; 12 bases line up with TRBD2. The V segment lost 4 bases and the J segment 3 bases; nucleotides outside the gene matches: 6. The germline V gene encodes CDR1 SGHRS and CDR2 YFSETQ. The CDR3 is 16 amino acids. CDR3 loop: CASSQTLAGGTDTQYF. CDR3 nucleotide sequence: TGCGCCAGCAGCCAAACCCTAGCGGGAGGGACAGATACGCAGTATTTT.

The chain joins TRBV7-9 to TRBJ2-7; TRBD1 is a possible D gene (6 bases). The V end was cut by 5 bases, the J end by 3 bases, with 8 bases between. CDR3 length: 12 amino acids. Per the germline V gene, CDR1 is SEHNR and CDR2 is FQNEAQ (reference sequence). DNA for the CDR3: TGTGCCAGCAGCCGACAGGACTACGAGCAGTACTTC. It is translated as CASSRQDYEQYF.

The J gene is TRBJ1-2, the V gene TRBV27; 9 bases align to TRBD1. Germline-derived CDR1 and CDR2 are MNHEY and SMNVEV (reference sequence). The V gene end was trimmed by 9 bases and the J gene end by 5 bases; junction bases not matched to a gene: 16. This CDR3 is built from 16 residues. This chain's CDR3 is CASRPGQGAFLYGYTF. The CDR3 DNA sequence: TGTGCCAGTCGCCCGGGACAGGGCGCTTTTTTATATGGCTACACCTTC.